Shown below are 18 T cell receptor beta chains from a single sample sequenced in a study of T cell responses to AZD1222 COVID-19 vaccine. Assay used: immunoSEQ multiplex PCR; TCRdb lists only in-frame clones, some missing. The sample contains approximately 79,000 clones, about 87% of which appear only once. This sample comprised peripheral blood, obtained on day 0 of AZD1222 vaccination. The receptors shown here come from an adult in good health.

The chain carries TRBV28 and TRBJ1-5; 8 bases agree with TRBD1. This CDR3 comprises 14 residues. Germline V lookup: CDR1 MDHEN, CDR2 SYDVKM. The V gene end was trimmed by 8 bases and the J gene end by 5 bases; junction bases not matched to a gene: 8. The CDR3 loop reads CASLGQEGYQPQHF. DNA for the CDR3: TGTGCCAGCCTGGGACAGGAGGGTTATCAGCCCCAGCATTTT.

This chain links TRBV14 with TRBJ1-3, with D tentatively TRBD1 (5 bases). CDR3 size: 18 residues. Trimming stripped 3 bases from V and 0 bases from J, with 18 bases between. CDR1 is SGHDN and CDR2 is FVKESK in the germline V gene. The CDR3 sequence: CASSHRTLGQHSGNTIYF. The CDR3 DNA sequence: TGTGCCAGCAGCCACCGCACCTTGGGGCAGCACTCTGGAAACACCATATATTTT.

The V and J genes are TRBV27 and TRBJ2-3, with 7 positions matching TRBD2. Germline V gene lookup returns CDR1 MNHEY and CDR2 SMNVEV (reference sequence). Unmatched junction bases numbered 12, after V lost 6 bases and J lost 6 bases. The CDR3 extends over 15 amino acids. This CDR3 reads CASRSGGAGRDTQYF. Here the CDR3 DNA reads TGTGCCAGCAGATCGGGAGGAGCGGGCCGGGATACGCAGTATTTT.

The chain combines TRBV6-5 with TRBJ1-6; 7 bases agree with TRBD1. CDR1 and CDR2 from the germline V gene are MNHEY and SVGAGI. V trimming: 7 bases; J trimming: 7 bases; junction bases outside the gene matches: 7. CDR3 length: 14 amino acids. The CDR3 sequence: CASKTGAGNSPLHF. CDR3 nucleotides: TGTGCCAGCAAAACAGGGGCGGGCAATTCACCCCTCCACTTT.

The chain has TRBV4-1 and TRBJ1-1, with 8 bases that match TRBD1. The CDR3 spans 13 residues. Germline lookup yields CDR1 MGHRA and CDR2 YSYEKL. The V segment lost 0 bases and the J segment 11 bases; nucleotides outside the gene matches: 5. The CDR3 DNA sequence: TGCGCCAGCAGCCAAGACGACAGGGGAAACGCTTTCTTT. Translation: CASSQDDRGNAFF.

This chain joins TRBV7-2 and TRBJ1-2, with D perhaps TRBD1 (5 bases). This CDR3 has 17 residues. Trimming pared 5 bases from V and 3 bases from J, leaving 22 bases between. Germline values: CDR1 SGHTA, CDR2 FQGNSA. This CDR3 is CASSLYSAGPRDYGYTF. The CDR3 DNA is TGTGCCAGCAGCCTCTATTCTGCGGGGCCTCGGGACTATGGCTACACCTTC.

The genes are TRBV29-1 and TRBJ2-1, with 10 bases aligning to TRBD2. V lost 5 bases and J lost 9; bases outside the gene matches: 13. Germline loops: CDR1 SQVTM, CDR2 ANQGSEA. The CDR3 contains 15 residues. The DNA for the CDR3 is TGCAGCGTTTCACAGGGACTAGCGTCATTCGGTGAGCAGTTCTTC. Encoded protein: CSVSQGLASFGEQFF.

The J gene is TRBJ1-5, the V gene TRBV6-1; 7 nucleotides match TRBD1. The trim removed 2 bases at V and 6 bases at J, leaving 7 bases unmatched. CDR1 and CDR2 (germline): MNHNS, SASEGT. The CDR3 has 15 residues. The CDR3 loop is CASSEWGQSSQPQHF. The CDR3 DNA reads TGTGCCAGCAGTGAATGGGGACAGTCAAGTCAGCCCCAGCATTTT.

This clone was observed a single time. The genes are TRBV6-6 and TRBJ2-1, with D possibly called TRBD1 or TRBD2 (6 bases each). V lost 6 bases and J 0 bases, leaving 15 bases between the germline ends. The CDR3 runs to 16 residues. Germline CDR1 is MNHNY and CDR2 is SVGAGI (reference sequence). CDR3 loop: CASRQGLLSSYNEQFF. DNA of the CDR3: TGTGCCAGCAGACAGGGACTGCTAAGCTCCTACAATGAGCAGTTCTTC.

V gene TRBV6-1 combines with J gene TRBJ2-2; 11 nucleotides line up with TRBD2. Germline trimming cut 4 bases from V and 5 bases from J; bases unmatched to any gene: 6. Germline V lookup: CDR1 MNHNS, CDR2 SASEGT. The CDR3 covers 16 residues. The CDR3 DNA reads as TGTGCCAGCAGTGTTCAGGGACTAGCGGCGACCGGGGAGCTGTTTTTT. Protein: CASSVQGLAATGELFF.

CDR3 sequence (DNA): TGCGCCAGCAGCGGGGCGGGACAGGGTGGCTACGAGCAGTACTTC. Amino acids: CASSGAGQGGYEQYF. V and J are TRBV5-1 and TRBJ2-7, with 9 bases lining up with TRBD1. The CDR3 is made up of 15 amino acids. The germline V gene has CDR1 SGHRS and CDR2 YFSETQ. V shed 4 bases, J shed 3 bases, and the junction held 8 bases outside the gene matches.

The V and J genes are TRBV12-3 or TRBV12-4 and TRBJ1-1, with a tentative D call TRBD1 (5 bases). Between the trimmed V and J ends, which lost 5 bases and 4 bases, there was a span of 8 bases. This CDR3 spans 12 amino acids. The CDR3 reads CASSQGSTEAFF. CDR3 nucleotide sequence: TGTGCCAGCAGTCAGGGATCCACTGAAGCTTTCTTT.

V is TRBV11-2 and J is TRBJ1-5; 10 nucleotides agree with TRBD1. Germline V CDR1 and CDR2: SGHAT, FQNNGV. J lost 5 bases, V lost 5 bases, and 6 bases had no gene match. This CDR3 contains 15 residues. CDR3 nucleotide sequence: TGTGCCAGCAGCGGAGGGACAGGGGATTATCAGCCCCAGCATTTT. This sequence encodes CASSGGTGDYQPQHF.

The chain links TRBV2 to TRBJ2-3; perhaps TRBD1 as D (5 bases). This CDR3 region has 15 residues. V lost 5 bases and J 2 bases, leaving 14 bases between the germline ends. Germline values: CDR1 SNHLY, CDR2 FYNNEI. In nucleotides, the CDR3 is TGTGCCAGCAGTCGGTCGCGCGGACACACAGATACGCAGTATTTT. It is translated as CASSRSRGHTDTQYF.

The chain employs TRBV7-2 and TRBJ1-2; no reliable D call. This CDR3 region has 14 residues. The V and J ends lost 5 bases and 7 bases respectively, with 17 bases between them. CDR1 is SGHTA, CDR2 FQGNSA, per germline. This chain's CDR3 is CASSLYSALGGYTF. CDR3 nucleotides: TGTGCCAGCAGCCTATACTCTGCCCTAGGTGGCTACACCTTC.

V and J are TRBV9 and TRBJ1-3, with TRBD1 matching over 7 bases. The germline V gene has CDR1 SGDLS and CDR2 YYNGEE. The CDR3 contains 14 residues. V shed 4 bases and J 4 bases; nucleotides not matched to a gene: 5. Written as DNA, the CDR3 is TGTGCCAGCAGCCCGACAGGGTTGGGAAACACCATATATTTT. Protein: CASSPTGLGNTIYF.

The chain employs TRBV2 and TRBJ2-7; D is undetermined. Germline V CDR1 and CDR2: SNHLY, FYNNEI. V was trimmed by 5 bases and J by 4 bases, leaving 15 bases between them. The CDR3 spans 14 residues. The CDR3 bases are TGTGCCAGCAGTCCCCCGGTATGGGCGTACGAGCAGTACTTC. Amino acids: CASSPPVWAYEQYF.

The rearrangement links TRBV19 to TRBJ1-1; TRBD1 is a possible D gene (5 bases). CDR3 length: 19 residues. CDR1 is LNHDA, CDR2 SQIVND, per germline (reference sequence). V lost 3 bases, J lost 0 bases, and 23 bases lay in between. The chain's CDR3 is CASSIWDRGSGNMNTEAFF. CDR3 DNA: TGTGCCAGTAGTATCTGGGACCGGGGATCAGGGAACATGAACACTGAAGCTTTCTTT.